This TCR beta chain was sequenced during a study of neoadjuvant anti-PD-1 for oral cavity cancer. Overall study: Patients without progression got a fourth dose around day 43. Study results and limitations: Higher pretreatment Treg/Th17 ratios tracked higher pretreatment blood clonality. TCR analyses covered only a few patients per response group.

Points on this clone: Its antigen is not known.

Germline CDR1 and CDR2: GTSNPN and SVGIG (reference sequence). The CDR3 totals 12 residues. With 5 bases removed from V and 5 bases from J, the gap between germline ends came to 13 bases. Here immunoSEQ multiplex PCR was the method, and the copy in TCRdb shows in-frame clones only, minus some. This table holds around 81,000 clones, 70% to 85% found once. The chain links TRBV30 to TRBJ2-7, with D perhaps matching TRBD1 (5 bases). This sample comprised PBMCs, obtained before nivolumab (anti-PD-1) treatment. The receptor comes from a person aged 40 to 85 with oral cavity squamous cell carcinoma. The CDR3 DNA reads TGTGCCTGGGGGCTAGGGGCCCACGAGCAGTACTTC. This encodes CAWGLGAHEQYF.